The text below deals with one T cell receptor (beta chain). Germline loops: CDR1 LGHDT, CDR2 YNNKEL (reference sequence). The CDR3 totals 15 residues. V gave up 4 bases and J gave up 0 bases; unmatched junction bases: 3. The sample originates from a study of blood T cell repertoires in COVID-19. At the level of the study: Sites in the United States, Italy and Spain provided acute and convalescent COVID-19 samples. T cells, B-cell-depleted T cells, or PBMCs supplied cDNA or gDNA.

Original handling: Amplified reference gene primers provided the basis for estimating nucleated cell counts. TCRdb's table, derived via immunoSEQ multiplex PCR, lists solely in-frame clones and lacks some. V, J and clone size reflect that table, while D and trimming were determined from the DNA. The sample consists of about 110,000 clones, around 83% of them appearing once. This clonotype was obtained from a man aged 65 to 85 with acute or convalescent COVID-19. V is TRBV3-1 (or the pseudogene TRBV3-2) and J is TRBJ1-5; 7 bases are shared with TRBD1. What was sequenced was peripheral blood. CDR3 coding DNA: TGTGCCAGCAGCCTGGGACAGAATAGCAATCAGCCCCAGCATTTT. Translating it yields CASSLGQNSNQPQHF.